One sample yielded the 32 T cell receptor beta chains listed below, sequenced in a study of CXCR3-negative and CXCR3-positive naive CD8 T cells. No cognate antigen is known for these TCRs. Via 5' RACE with UMI labels, TRB cDNA libraries were prepared. TCRdb reworked the 5' RACE reads into one entry per CDR3 protein, no DNA. Its table lists some 8,000 distinct CDR3 sequences. Broader study findings: Naive cells that were CXCR3-positive had more hydrophobic TRB CDR3s (compared with CXCR3-negative naive cells).

The sequenced sample consisted of naive CXCR3+ CD8+ T cells from blood. Subset denoted: CD45RO-CCR7+CD27+CD95- naive CD8+ T cells expressing CXCR3 (TNR3+). The receptors shown here come from a human donor in good health. Some clones in this sample may be carry-over from other donors' samples.

This chain connects TRBV7-6 to TRBJ2-1; TCRdb calls TRBD2, which cannot be checked without DNA. The germline CDR1 and CDR2 sequences are SGHVS and FNYEAQ. CDR3 length equals 17 residues. CDR3 residues: CASSLFSSGRDYNEQFF.

V and J are TRBV29-1 and TRBJ2-1; TCRdb returns TRBD2, unconfirmable since there is no DNA. The germline CDR1 and CDR2 sequences are SQVTM and ANQGSEA. The CDR3 spans 14 residues. CDR3: CSAAGLAGHNEQFF.

The chain carries TRBV29-1 and TRBJ2-7; without DNA, the TCRdb call of TRBD1 cannot be checked. Germline V gene data show CDR1 as SQVTM and CDR2 as ANQGSEA. This CDR3 is 13 amino acids long. CDR3 region: CSVVRGASYEQYF.

The chain uses TRBV19 and TRBJ1-5; TCRdb selects TRBD1, and the lack of DNA leaves this call unchecked. The CDR3 is 16 residues long. CDR1 is LNHDA and CDR2 is SQIVND in the germline V gene (reference sequence). The CDR3 loop reads CASRPPRIGINQPQHF.

This chain uses TRBV29-1 with TRBJ2-7; TCRdb designates TRBD2, a call that cannot be tested without DNA. Germline values: CDR1 SQVTM, CDR2 ANQGSEA. The CDR3 totals 13 residues. CDR3 sequence: CSVHAGFSYEQYF.

This clonotype is medium-sized by frequency. V gene TRBV11-2 combines with J gene TRBJ2-2; the TCRdb D gene call, TRBD1, has no DNA to confirm it. The CDR3 totals 15 residues. Per germline, CDR1 SGHAT and CDR2 FQNNGV. The CDR3: CASSRSLGPAGELFF.

This clonotype is classed as medium-sized by frequency. The chain carries TRBV4-1 and TRBJ2-2; TCRdb lists TRBD2, though no DNA is available to test this call. The CDR3 consists of 16 residues. From germline, CDR1 is MGHRA and CDR2 YSYEKL. The CDR3 loop is CASSLLAGSNTGELFF.

Considering frequency, this clonotype is medium-sized. The chain couples TRBV6-8 to TRBJ1-3; there is no DNA to check the TCRdb D call of TRBD1. The length of the CDR3 is 16 residues. CDR1 and CDR2 from the germline V gene are MNHGY and SAAAGT. CDR3 amino acids: CASSYGRRTAGNTIYF.

The chain carries TRBV28 and TRBJ2-2; TCRdb outputs TRBD2, but without DNA this stays unchecked. From germline, CDR1 is MDHEN and CDR2 SYDVKM. The CDR3 length is 14 residues. Here the CDR3 reads CASSLLAGTVELFF.

This clonotype is identified as medium-sized from frequency. This sequence joins TRBV7-8 and TRBJ2-1; TCRdb names TRBD2, which stays unverified in the absence of DNA. This CDR3 comprises 17 residues. CDR1 and CDR2 from the germline V gene are SGHVS and FQNEAQ. CDR3 protein: CASSPAVAESSYNEQFF.

V usage is TRBV12-3 or TRBV12-4 and J usage is TRBJ1-3; with no DNA, the TCRdb D assignment of TRBD1 cannot be verified. This CDR3 contains 15 residues. CDR3 loop: CASTPTGYSGNTIYF.

Judged by frequency, this clonotype is medium-sized. This chain joins TRBV25-1 and TRBJ2-7; TCRdb proposes TRBD1, but this gene call is untestable without DNA. CDR1 is MGHDK and CDR2 is SYGVNS in the germline V gene. The length of the CDR3 is 14 residues. This chain's CDR3 is CASSEHGAYYEQYF.

The chain carries TRBV13 and TRBJ1-2. CDR3 length equals 15 residues. Germline V gene sequence: CDR1 PRHDT, CDR2 FYEKMQ (reference sequence). This CDR3 reads CASSADFFTNYGYTF.

The chain carries TRBV7-2 and TRBJ1-6. Germline loops: CDR1 SGHTA, CDR2 FQGNSA. The CDR3 is 16 amino acids. The CDR3 protein is CASSDRVNSYNSPLHF.

This rearrangement joins TRBV28 to TRBJ1-5. CDR1 is MDHEN, CDR2 SYDVKM, per germline. The CDR3 runs to 11 residues. CDR3 amino acids: CASSFPEAQHF. Complete variable domain (other parts from reference TRBV28 and TRBJ1-5): DVKVTQSSRYLVKRTGEKVFLECVQDMDHENMFWYRQDPGLGLRLIYFSYDVKMKEKGDIPEGYSVSREKKERFSLILESASTNQTSMYLCASSFPEAQHFGDGTRLSIL.

This clonotype is called large based on its frequency. This rearrangement joins TRBV14 to TRBJ2-2. Germline V lookup: CDR1 SGHDN, CDR2 FVKESK. The CDR3 totals 17 residues. The CDR3: CASSQDSETPMGGELFF. Full variable domain (remainder filled in from reference TRBV14 and TRBJ2-2): EAGVTQFPSHSVIEKGQTVTLRCDPISGHDNLYWYRRVMGKEIKFLLHFVKESKQDESGMPNNRFLAERTGGTYSTLKVQPAELEDSGVYFCASSQDSETPMGGELFFGEGSRLTVL.

The V gene is TRBV11-2, the J gene TRBJ2-1; TCRdb calls TRBD1, which cannot be checked without DNA. This CDR3 contains 15 residues. Germline values: CDR1 SGHAT, CDR2 FQNNGV. The CDR3 protein is CASSSRDNYYNEQFF.

Its frequency marks this clonotype as medium-sized. CDR3: CSVDGIYGYTF. The rearrangement joins TRBV29-1 to TRBJ1-2; the D call from TCRdb, TRBD1, cannot be confirmed without DNA. CDR3 length: 11 residues. The V gene's germline CDR1 is SQVTM and CDR2 ANQGSEA. Combining the CDR3 with reference TRBV29-1 and TRBJ1-2 gives the whole variable domain SAVISQKPSRDICQRGTSLTIQCQVDSQVTMMFWYRQQPGQSLTLIATANQGSEATYESGFVIDKFPISRPNLTFSTLTVSNMSPEDSSIYLCSVDGIYGYTFGSGTRLTVV.

This rearrangement joins TRBV7-2 to TRBJ2-5. The germline V gene has CDR1 SGHTA and CDR2 FQGNSA. The CDR3 loop spans 14 amino acids. CDR3 sequence: CASSLSDDRWTQYF. Looking up the rest from reference TRBV7-2 and TRBJ2-5 gives the full variable domain: GAGVSQSPSNKVTEKGKDVELRCDPISGHTALYWYRQSLGQGLEFLIYFQGNSAPDKSGLPSDRFSAERTGGSVSTLTIQRTQQEDSAVYLCASSLSDDRWTQYFGPGTRLLVL.

By frequency, this clonotype registers medium-sized. The rearrangement joins TRBV7-9 to TRBJ2-1. Germline V gives CDR1 SEHNR, CDR2 FQNEAQ (reference sequence). This CDR3 has 17 residues. The CDR3 loop reads CASSLPLAGASYNEQFF.

The chain uses TRBV20-1 and TRBJ2-5; TCRdb reports TRBD1, a call that lacks DNA to check it against. Looked up from germline, CDR1 is DFQATT and CDR2 is SNEGSKA (reference sequence). This CDR3 is built from 14 residues. The CDR3 spells CSARGGSRQETQYF.

Judged by frequency, this clonotype is medium-sized. The chain has TRBV6-2 or TRBV6-3 and TRBJ1-1; TCRdb reports TRBD1, a call that lacks DNA to check it against. The CDR3 is made up of 16 amino acids. Germline loops: CDR1 MNHEY, CDR2 SVGEGT. The CDR3 here is CASTDGGIRLNTEAFF.

The rearrangement joins TRBV20-1 to TRBJ1-1; TCRdb selects TRBD1, and the lack of DNA leaves this call unchecked. This CDR3 is 16 amino acids long. Looked up from germline, CDR1 is DFQATT and CDR2 is SNEGSKA (reference sequence). CDR3 loop: CSDSDWTGSLNTEAFF.

The rearrangement uses TRBV29-1 and TRBJ2-7. Germline V CDR1 and CDR2: SQVTM, ANQGSEA. The CDR3 has 13 amino acids. Here the CDR3 reads CSVEAWEGYEQYF.

CDR3 loop: CSVEDRAANYGYTF. The chain recombines TRBV29-1 with TRBJ1-2. Per germline, CDR1 SQVTM and CDR2 ANQGSEA. This CDR3 comprises 14 residues.

The V gene is TRBV24-1, the J gene TRBJ2-1; TCRdb returns TRBD2, unconfirmable since there is no DNA. CDR3 length equals 17 residues. Germline V lookup: CDR1 KGHDR, CDR2 SFDVKD. The CDR3 sequence: CATSDRGLAAPLDEQFF.

The rearrangement uses TRBV4-1 and TRBJ1-2. CDR3 length: 17 amino acids. In germline, CDR1 is MGHRA, CDR2 YSYEKL. The CDR3: CASSHEKALGFNYGYTF.

This chain uses TRBV29-1 with TRBJ2-1; TCRdb gives TRBD1 as the D gene, but with no DNA this cannot be confirmed. The germline V gene has CDR1 SQVTM and CDR2 ANQGSEA. The CDR3 has 13 amino acids. CDR3 sequence: CSVTGTGNNEQFF.

The rearrangement joins TRBV7-8 to TRBJ2-5; the TRBD1 assignment by TCRdb is unverifiable without DNA. Germline V gene data show CDR1 as SGHVS and CDR2 as FQNEAQ. CDR3 length: 15 residues. CDR3 protein: CASSWPGQAPGTQYF.

The rearrangement joins TRBV15 to TRBJ2-1. This CDR3 contains 12 residues. Germline V gene data show CDR1 as LNHNV and CDR2 as YYDKDF (reference sequence). CDR3 sequence: CATSRGTFEQFF.

The V call is TRBV2, the J call TRBJ2-3; as DNA is missing, the TRBD1 call by TCRdb cannot be tested. The CDR3 is made up of 19 amino acids. The V gene's germline CDR1 is SNHLY and CDR2 FYNNEI. The CDR3: CASLTVQGAAMRGTDTQYF.

V usage is TRBV7-8 and J usage is TRBJ2-2; as DNA is missing, the TRBD2 call by TCRdb cannot be tested. The CDR3 has 17 residues. Germline V gives CDR1 SGHVS, CDR2 FQNEAQ. Here the CDR3 reads CASSLVATSGPTGELFF.